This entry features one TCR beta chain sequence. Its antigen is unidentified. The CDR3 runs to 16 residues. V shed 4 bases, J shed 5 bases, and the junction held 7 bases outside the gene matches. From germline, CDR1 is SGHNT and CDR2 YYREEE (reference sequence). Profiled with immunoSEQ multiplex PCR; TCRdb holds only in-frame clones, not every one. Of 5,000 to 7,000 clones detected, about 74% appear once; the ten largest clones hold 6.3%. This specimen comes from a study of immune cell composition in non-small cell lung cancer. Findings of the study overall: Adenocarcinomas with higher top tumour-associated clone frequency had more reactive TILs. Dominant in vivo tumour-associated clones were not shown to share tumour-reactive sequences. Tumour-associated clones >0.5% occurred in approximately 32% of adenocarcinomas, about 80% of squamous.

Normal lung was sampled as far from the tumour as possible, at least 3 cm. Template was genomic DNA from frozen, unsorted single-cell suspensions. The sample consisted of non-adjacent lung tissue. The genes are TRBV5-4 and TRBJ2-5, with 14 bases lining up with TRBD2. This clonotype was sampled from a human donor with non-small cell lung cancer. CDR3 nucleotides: TGTGCCAGCAGCAATCCGGGACTAGCGGGGGTGGAGACCCAGTACTTC. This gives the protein CASSNPGLAGVETQYF.